A selection of T cell receptor beta chains follows, all from one sample in a study of T cell responses to AZD1222 COVID-19 vaccine. Sequenced by immunoSEQ multiplex PCR; TCRdb stores in-frame clones only, minus some. The data show around 120,000 clones, 85% to 95% seen once. Source: peripheral blood, taken 28 days after the second AZD1222 dose. The receptors come from an adult who received the AZD1222 COVID-19 vaccine. Each CDR3 is given with its conserved first and last residue. Each record gives: D gene, V gene, J gene, clone size, CDR3 protein, CDR3 DNA. A D gene is named only where the DNA matches it firmly. Clone size is shown for a subset of rows, as once, few, many or a class of expanded clone.

.	TRBV9	TRBJ2-3	.	CASNSLEGRDTQYF	TGTGCCAGCAACTCCTTAGAGGGGAGGGATACGCAGTATTTT
.	TRBV12-3/TRBV12-4	TRBJ1-5	once	CASSLIRGQPQHF	TGTGCCAGCAGTTTGATTCGGGGTCAGCCCCAGCATTTT
TRBD1	TRBV27	TRBJ2-5	.	CASSTIARTGKETQYF	TGTGCCAGCAGTACTATAGCTAGGACAGGGAAAGAGACCCAGTACTTC
TRBD1	TRBV7-8	TRBJ1-2	.	CASSLGTGPYYGYTF	TGTGCCAGCAGCCTGGGGACAGGACCTTACTATGGCTACACCTTC
.	TRBV5-4	TRBJ2-4	.	CASSLWTNQNIQYF	TGTGCCAGCAGCTTATGGACAAACCAAAACATTCAGTACTTC
.	TRBV2	TRBJ2-5	once	CASSEASTQETQYF	TGTGCCAGCAGTGAAGCGAGTACCCAAGAGACCCAGTACTTC
TRBD1	TRBV19	TRBJ1-1	.	CASSAGTENTEAFF	TGTGCCAGTAGTGCCGGGACAGAGAACACTGAAGCTTTCTTT
.	TRBV29-1	TRBJ1-2	.	CSVEGAGEEVYGYTF	TGCAGCGTTGAGGGGGCAGGGGAAGAAGTCTATGGCTACACCTTC
TRBD1	TRBV7-7	TRBJ2-2	.	CASSLARTGGPDELFF	TGTGCCAGCAGCTTAGCGAGGACAGGGGGCCCGGACGAGCTGTTTTTT
.	TRBV12-3/TRBV12-4	TRBJ1-2	.	CASTLRGDGYTF	TGTGCCAGCACCCTCCGGGGAGATGGCTACACCTTC
TRBD1	TRBV24-1	TRBJ2-3	.	CATSDPGTAPDTQYF	TGTGCCACCAGTGATCCCGGGACAGCCCCAGATACGCAGTATTTT
.	TRBV7-2	TRBJ2-2	.	CASSLDVGKGTGELFF	TGTGCCAGCAGCTTAGATGTGGGAAAAGGCACCGGGGAGCTGTTTTTT
.	TRBV7-9	TRBJ2-3	.	CASTPGVSTDTQYF	TGTGCCAGCACCCCGGGGGTTAGCACAGATACGCAGTATTTT
.	TRBV5-6	TRBJ2-3	.	CASSLVEDTQYF	TGTGCCAGCAGCTTGGTGGAGGATACGCAGTATTTT
.	TRBV19	TRBJ1-1	.	CASSRKRNTEAFF	TGTGCCAGTAGTCGGAAGAGGAACACTGAAGCTTTCTTT
.	TRBV7-2	TRBJ2-5	once	CASSLGGRLNF	TGTGCCAGCAGCCTAGGAGGACGTCTGAACTTC
.	TRBV6-5	TRBJ2-2	.	CASRQGLNTGELFF	TGTGCCAGCAGGCAGGGATTGAACACCGGGGAGCTGTTTTTT
.	TRBV19	TRBJ1-5	.	CASSIGGAVGQPQHF	TGTGCCAGTAGTATAGGGGGGGCTGTTGGTCAGCCCCAGCATTTT
.	TRBV7-9	TRBJ2-3	once	CRGEDTQYF	TGTAGGGGGGAAGATACGCAGTATTTT
TRBD1	TRBV6-4	TRBJ1-6	few	CASRWTGQPPLHF	TGTGCCAGCCGATGGACAGGGCAACCACCCCTCCACTTT
TRBD1	TRBV29-1	TRBJ2-3	.	CSVEGHTGADTQYF	TGCAGCGTTGAAGGACACACAGGGGCAGATACGCAGTATTTT
.	TRBV12-5	TRBJ2-5	once	CASGWGETQYF	TGTGCTAGTGGTTGGGGAGAGACCCAGTACTTC
.	TRBV5-6	TRBJ1-1	.	CASSFRGTGLYTEAFF	TGTGCCAGCAGCTTTCGAGGAACAGGGCTCTACACTGAAGCTTTCTTT
.	TRBV5-1	TRBJ1-1	.	CASRIRFGNTEAFF	TGCGCCAGCAGGATCAGGTTTGGGAACACTGAAGCTTTCTTT
.	TRBV20-1	TRBJ1-2	.	CSAGSNYGYTF	TGCAGTGCCGGATCTAACTATGGCTACACCTTC
.	TRBV30	TRBJ2-2	.	CAWSGGSGNLWELFF	TGTGCCTGGAGTGGGGGTTCGGGGAATCTCTGGGAGCTGTTTTTT
.	TRBV7-9	TRBJ1-4	.	CASSLRTPTNEKLFF	TGTGCCAGCAGCTTAAGGACGCCAACTAATGAAAAACTGTTTTTT
TRBD1	TRBV5-1	TRBJ2-2	.	CASSGQDDGELFF	TGCGCCAGCAGTGGACAGGACGACGGGGAGCTGTTTTTT
TRBD1	TRBV29-1	TRBJ2-7	.	CSFDRGPYEQYF	TGCAGCTTTGACAGGGGTCCCTACGAGCAGTACTTC
.	TRBV21-1	TRBJ2-7	.	CASSKNREVRYEQYF	TGTGCCAGCAGCAAAAACCGGGAGGTTCGCTACGAGCAGTACTTC
.	TRBV7-2	TRBJ2-7	.	CASSLVPSLSSYEQYF	TGTGCCAGCAGCTTAGTCCCTAGTCTGAGCTCCTACGAGCAGTACTTC
.	TRBV10-3	TRBJ1-6	.	CAISDRARGENSPLHF	TGTGCCATCAGTGATAGGGCCCGGGGGGAAAATTCACCCCTCCACTTT
.	TRBV11-2	TRBJ2-7	.	CASSPRLVTYEQYF	TGTGCCAGCAGCCCGAGGCTGGTGACCTACGAGCAGTACTTC
TRBD2	TRBV3-1/TRBV3-2	TRBJ2-7	.	CASSQGGWGSGGHEQYF	TGTGCCAGCAGCCAAGGAGGTTGGGGTAGCGGGGGCCACGAGCAGTACTTC
.	TRBV2	TRBJ2-2	.	CASSRPPTGELFF	TGTGCCAGCAGTAGACCTCCTACCGGGGAGCTGTTTTTT
.	TRBV14	TRBJ1-2	.	CASSQDTWYGYTF	TGTGCCAGCAGCCAAGATACCTGGTATGGCTACACCTTC
.	TRBV14	TRBJ2-2	once	CASRQIQATGELFF	TGTGCCAGCAGGCAAATACAGGCCACCGGGGAGCTGTTTTTT
.	TRBV5-5	TRBJ2-7	.	CASSPGGVYEQYF	TGTGCCAGCAGCCCTGGGGGAGTCTACGAGCAGTACTTC
TRBD1	TRBV3-1/TRBV3-2	TRBJ1-4	.	CASSQGRGGNEKLFF	TGTGCCAGCAGCCAAGGCAGGGGGGGTAATGAAAAACTGTTTTTT
.	TRBV28	TRBJ1-2	.	CASSFGRTNYGYTF	TGTGCCAGCAGTTTTGGACGGACAAACTATGGCTACACCTTC
.	TRBV5-4	TRBJ1-6	few	CASRQQGPNSPLHF	TGTGCCAGCAGACAACAGGGACCTAATTCACCCCTCCACTTT
.	TRBV4-3	TRBJ1-5	.	CASSQGRDQPQHF	TGCGCCAGCAGCCAAGGCCGTGATCAGCCCCAGCATTTT
.	TRBV21-1	TRBJ2-7	.	CASSKASRARANYEQYF	TGTGCCAGCAGCAAAGCCTCCCGAGCCAGGGCGAACTACGAGCAGTACTTC
.	TRBV20-1	TRBJ2-4	.	CSAGGVNIQYF	TGCAGTGCAGGAGGGGTGAACATTCAGTACTTC
.	TRBV25-1	TRBJ1-1	few	CASSNSLFLEFF	TGTGCCAGCAGTAATAGCCTCTTTCTAGAATTCTTT
TRBD1	TRBV2	TRBJ1-5	.	CASGDRENQPQHF	TGTGCCAGCGGGGACAGGGAAAACCAGCCCCAGCATTTT
.	TRBV11-2	TRBJ1-6	.	CASSLGGATYNSPLHF	TGTGCCAGCAGCTTAGGGGGGGCCACCTATAATTCACCCCTCCACTTT
.	TRBV7-3	TRBJ2-5	.	CASSSTGTLQETQYF	TGTGCCAGCAGTTCAACCGGGACTTTACAAGAGACCCAGTACTTC
TRBD2	TRBV7-2	TRBJ2-3	.	CASSPGLALDTQYF	TGTGCCAGCAGCCCGGGACTAGCGCTGGATACGCAGTATTTT